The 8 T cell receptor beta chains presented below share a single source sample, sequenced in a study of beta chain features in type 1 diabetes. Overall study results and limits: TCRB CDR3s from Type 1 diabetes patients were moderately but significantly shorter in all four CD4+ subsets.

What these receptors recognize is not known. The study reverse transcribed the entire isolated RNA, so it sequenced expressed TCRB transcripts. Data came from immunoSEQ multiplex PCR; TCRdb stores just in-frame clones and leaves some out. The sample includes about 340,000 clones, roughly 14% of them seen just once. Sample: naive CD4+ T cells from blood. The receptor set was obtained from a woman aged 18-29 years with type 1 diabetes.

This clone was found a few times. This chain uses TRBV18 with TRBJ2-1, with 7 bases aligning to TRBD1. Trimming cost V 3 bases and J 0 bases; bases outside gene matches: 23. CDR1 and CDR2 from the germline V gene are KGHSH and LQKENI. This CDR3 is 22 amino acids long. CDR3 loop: CASSPPDRPFGQVESSYNEQFF. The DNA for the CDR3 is TGTGCCAGCTCACCGCCTGACCGTCCATTCGGACAGGTGGAGAGCTCCTACAATGAGCAGTTCTTC.

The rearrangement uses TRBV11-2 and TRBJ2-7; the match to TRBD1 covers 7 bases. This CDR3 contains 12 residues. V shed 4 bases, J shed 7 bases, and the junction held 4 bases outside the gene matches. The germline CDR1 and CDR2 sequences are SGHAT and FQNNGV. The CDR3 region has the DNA TGTGCCAGCAGCTCAAACAGGGGTGAGCAGTACTTC. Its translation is CASSSNRGEQYF. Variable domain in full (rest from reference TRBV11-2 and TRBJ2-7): EAGVAQSPRYKIIEKRQSVAFWCNPISGHATLYWYQQILGQGPKLLIQFQNNGVVDDSQLPKDRFSAERLKGVDSTLKIQPAKLEDSAVYLCASSSNRGEQYFGPGTRLTVT.

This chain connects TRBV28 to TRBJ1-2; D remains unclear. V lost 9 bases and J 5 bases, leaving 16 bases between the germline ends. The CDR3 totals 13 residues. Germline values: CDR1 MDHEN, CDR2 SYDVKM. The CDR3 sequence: CARTIGRVYGYTF. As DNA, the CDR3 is TGTGCCAGGACTATTGGGAGGGTGTATGGCTACACCTTC.

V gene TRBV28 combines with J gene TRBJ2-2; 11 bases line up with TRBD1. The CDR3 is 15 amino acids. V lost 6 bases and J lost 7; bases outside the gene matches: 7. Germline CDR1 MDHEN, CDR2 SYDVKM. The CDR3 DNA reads TGTGCCAGCAGATCGGGACAGGGGGTCGGCGGGGAGCTGTTTTTT. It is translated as CASRSGQGVGGELFF.

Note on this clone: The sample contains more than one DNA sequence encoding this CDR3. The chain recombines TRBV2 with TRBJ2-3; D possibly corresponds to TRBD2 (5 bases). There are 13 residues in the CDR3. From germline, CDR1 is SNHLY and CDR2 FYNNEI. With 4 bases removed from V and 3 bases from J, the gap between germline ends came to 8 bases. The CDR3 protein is CASSARGTDTQYF. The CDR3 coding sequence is TGTGCCAGCAGTGCACGCGGGACAGATACGCAGTATTTT.

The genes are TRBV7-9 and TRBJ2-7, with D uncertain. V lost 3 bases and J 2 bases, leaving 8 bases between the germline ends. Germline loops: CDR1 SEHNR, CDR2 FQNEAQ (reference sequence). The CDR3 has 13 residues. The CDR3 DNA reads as TGTGCCAGCAGCTTGGCCCCTGCCTACGAGCAGTACTTC. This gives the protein CASSLAPAYEQYF.

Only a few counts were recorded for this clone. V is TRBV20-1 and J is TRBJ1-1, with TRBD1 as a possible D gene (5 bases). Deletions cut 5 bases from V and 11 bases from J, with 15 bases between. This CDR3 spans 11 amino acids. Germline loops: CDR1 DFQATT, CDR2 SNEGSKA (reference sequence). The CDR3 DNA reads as TGCAGTGCTCGAAACACTGGGGGGGCTTTCTTT. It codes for CSARNTGGAFF.

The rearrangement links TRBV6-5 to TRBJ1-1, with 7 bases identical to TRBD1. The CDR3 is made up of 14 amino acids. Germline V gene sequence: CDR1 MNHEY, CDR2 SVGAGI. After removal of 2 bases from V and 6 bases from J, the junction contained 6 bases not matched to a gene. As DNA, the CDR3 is TGTGCCAGCAGTTACCAACAGGGGACCGCTGAAGCTTTCTTT. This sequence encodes CASSYQQGTAEAFF.